The text below deals with one T cell receptor (beta chain). Vbeta (60) and Jbeta (13) primers were used in the PCR. Only in-frame clones appear in the TCRdb table, and some are missing; sequencing was by immunoSEQ multiplex PCR. The sample consists of fewer than 20,000 clones, approximately 70% of them appearing once. This record belongs to a study of cytomegalovirus exposure and HLA in healthy donors. V was cut by 0 bases and J by 1 base, with 7 bases left in between. Germline CDR1 reads SQVTM; CDR2 reads ANQGSEA. The CDR3 loop spans 13 amino acids. This TCR derives from a man younger than 35 in good health and CMV-seronegative. Sequences were obtained from PBMCs. The chain uses TRBV29-1 and TRBJ2-7; D perhaps matches TRBD1 (6 bases). The CDR3 protein is CSVEEDSSYEQYF. The CDR3 DNA reads as TGCAGCGTTGAAGAGGACAGTTCCTACGAGCAGTACTTC.